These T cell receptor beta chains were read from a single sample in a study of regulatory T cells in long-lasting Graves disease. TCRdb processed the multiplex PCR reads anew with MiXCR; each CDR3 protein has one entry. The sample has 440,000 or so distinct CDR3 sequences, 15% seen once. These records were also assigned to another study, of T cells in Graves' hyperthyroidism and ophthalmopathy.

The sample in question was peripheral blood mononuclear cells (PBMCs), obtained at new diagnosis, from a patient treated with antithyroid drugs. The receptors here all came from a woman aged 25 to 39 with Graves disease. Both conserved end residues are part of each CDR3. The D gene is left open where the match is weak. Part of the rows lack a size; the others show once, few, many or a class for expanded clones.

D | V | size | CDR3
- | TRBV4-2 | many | CASSQDPRETQYF
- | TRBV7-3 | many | CASSLTKDHTEAFF
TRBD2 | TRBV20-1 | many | CSASREDSYEQYF
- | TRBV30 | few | CAWTELGVLSSGELFF
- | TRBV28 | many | CASSLIEPQHF
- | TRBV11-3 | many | CASSLAPNSKEQFF
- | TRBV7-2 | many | CASSSWDPPETQYF
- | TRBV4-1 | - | CASSQEDTILNTEAFF
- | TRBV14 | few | CASSPFHRGNQPQHF
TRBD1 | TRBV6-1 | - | CAGGQINEKLFF
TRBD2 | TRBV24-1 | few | CATSSQAGRPTGELFF
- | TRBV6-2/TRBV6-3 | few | CASSYEEPTGDEQFF
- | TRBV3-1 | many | CASSHYAKNIQYF
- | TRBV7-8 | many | CASSLKGVGETQYF
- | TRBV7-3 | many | CASSQTPNTEAFF
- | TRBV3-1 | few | CASSQVGSRDFYEQYF
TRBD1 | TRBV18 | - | CASSPDRTGTPYEQYF
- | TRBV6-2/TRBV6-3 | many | CASSFRLERPYEQYF
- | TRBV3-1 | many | CASSQDIEGNTEAFF
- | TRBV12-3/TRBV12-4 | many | CASSPLVGRRSHEQFF
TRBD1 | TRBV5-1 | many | CASSLTGTGSYEQYF
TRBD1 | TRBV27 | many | CASSPTGTGGYEQYF
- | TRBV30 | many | CAWSRGVNSPLHF
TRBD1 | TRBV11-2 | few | CASSPPGQYNEQFF